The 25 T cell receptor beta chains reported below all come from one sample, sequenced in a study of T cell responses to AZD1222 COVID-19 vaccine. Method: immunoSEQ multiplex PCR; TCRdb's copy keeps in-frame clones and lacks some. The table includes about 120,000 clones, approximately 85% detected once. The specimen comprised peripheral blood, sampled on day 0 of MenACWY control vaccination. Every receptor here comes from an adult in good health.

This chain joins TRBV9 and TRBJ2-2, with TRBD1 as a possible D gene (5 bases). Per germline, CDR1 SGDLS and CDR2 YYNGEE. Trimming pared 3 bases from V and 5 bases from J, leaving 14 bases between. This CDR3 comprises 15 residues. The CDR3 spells CASSARQFETGELFF. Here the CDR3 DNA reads TGTGCCAGCAGCGCCCGACAGTTTGAAACCGGGGAGCTGTTTTTT.

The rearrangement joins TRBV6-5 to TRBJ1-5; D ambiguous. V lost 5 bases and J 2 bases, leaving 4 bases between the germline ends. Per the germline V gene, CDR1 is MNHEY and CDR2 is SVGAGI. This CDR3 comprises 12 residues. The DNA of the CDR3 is TGTGCCAGCAGTCAGGGCAATCAGCCCCAGCATTTT. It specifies CASSQGNQPQHF.

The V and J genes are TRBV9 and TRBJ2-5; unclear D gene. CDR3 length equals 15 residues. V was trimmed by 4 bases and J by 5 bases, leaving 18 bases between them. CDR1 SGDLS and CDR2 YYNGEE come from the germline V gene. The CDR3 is CASSPLVPLGETQYF. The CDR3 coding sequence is TGTGCCAGCAGCCCACTCGTGCCCCTTGGGGAGACCCAGTACTTC.

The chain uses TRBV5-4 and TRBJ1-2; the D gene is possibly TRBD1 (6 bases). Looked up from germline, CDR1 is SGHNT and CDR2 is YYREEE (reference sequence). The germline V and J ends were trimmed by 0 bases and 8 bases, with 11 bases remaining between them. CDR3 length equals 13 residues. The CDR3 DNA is TGTGCCAGCAGCTTGGACAGGGAGGCCGGCTACACCTTC. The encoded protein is CASSLDREAGYTF. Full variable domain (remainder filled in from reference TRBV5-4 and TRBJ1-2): ETGVTQSPTHLIKTRGQQVTLRCSSQSGHNTVSWYQQALGQGPQFIFQYYREEENGRGNFPPRFSGLQFPNYSSELNVNALELDDSALYLCASSLDREAGYTFGSGTRLTVV.

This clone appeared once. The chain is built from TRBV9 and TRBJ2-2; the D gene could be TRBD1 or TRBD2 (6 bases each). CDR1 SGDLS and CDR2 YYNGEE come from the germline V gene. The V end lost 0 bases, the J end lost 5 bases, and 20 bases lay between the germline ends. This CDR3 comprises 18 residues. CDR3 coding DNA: TGTGCCAGCAGCGTAGGACAGGACCCCCGAGGAGGGACCGGGGAGCTGTTTTTT. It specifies CASSVGQDPRGGTGELFF.

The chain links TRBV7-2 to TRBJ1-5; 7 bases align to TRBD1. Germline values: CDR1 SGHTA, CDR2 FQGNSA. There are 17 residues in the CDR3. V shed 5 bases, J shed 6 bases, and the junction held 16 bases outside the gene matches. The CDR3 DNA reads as TGTGCCAGCAGCCCTATCTTAGGGACAGTTGTGGGTCAGCCCCAGCATTTT. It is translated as CASSPILGTVVGQPQHF.

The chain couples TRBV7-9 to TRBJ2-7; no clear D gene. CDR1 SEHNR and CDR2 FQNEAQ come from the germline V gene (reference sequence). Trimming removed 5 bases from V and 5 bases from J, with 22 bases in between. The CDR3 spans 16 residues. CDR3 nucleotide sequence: TGTGCCAGCAGCCACTGGGTGACCGGATTAGTGGACGAGCAGTACTTC. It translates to CASSHWVTGLVDEQYF. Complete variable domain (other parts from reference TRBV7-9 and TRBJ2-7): DTGVSQNPRHKITKRGQNVTFRCDPISEHNRLYWYRQTLGQGPEFLTYFQNEAQLEKSRLLSDRFSAERPKGSFSTLEIQRTEQGDSAMYLCASSHWVTGLVDEQYFGPGTRLTVT.

In nucleotides, the CDR3 is TGCGCCAACCCGACCCTGGACAGGATCTTCTACGAGCAGTACTTC. It specifies CANPTLDRIFYEQYF. The genes are TRBV5-1 and TRBJ2-7; 7 bases are shared with TRBD1. Germline lookup yields CDR1 SGHRS and CDR2 YFSETQ. Germline trimming cut 9 bases from V and 3 bases from J; bases unmatched to any gene: 15. The CDR3 extends over 15 amino acids.

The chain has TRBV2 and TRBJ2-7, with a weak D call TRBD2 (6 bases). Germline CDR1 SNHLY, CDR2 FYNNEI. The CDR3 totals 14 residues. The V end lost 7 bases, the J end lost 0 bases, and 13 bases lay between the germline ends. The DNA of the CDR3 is TGTGCCAGCACCCGGGACGGGAGCTCCTACGAGCAGTACTTC. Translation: CASTRDGSSYEQYF.

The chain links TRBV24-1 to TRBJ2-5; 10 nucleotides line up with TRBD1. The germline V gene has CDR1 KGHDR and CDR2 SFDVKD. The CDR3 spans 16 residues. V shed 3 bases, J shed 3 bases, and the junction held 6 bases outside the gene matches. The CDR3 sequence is CATSDHAGTGEETQYF. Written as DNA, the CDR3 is TGTGCCACCAGTGATCACGCCGGGACAGGGGAAGAGACCCAGTACTTC.

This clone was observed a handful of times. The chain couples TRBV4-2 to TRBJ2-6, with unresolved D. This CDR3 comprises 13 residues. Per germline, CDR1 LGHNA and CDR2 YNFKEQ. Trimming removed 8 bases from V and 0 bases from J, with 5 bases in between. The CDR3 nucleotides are TGTGCCAGCTGGAGCTCTGGGGCCAACGTCCTGACTTTC. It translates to CASWSSGANVLTF.

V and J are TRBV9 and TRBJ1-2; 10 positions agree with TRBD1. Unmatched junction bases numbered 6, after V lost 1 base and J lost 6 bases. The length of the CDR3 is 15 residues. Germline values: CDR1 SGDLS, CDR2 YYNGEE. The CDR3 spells CASSVNAGTGDGYTF. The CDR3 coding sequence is TGTGCCAGCAGCGTAAACGCCGGGACAGGGGATGGCTACACCTTC.

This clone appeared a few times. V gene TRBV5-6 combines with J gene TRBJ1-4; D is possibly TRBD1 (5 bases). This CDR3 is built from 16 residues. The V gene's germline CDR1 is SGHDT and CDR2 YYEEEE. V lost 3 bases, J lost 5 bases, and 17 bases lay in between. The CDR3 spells CASSYSTGTSNEKLFF. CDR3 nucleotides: TGTGCCAGCAGCTATTCAACCGGGACTTCGAATGAAAAACTGTTTTTT.

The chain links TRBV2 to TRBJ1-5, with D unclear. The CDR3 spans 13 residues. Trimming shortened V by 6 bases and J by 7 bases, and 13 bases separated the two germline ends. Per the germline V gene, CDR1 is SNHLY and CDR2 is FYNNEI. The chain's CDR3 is CASSPDGRQPQHF. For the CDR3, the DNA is TGTGCCAGCAGCCCGGATGGGCGGCAGCCCCAGCATTTT.

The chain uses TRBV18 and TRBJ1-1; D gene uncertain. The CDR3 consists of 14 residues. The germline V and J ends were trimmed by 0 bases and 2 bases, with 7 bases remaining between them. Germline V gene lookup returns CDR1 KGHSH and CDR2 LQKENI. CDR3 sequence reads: CASSPPELNTEAFF. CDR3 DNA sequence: TGTGCCAGCTCACCACCGGAACTAAACACTGAAGCTTTCTTT.

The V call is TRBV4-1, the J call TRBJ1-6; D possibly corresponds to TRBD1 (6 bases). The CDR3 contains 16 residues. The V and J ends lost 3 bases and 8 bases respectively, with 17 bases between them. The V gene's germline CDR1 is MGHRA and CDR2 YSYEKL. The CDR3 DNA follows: TGCGCCAGCAGCCAGGGCTCTGACAGGTATGATTCACCCCTCCACTTT. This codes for CASSQGSDRYDSPLHF.

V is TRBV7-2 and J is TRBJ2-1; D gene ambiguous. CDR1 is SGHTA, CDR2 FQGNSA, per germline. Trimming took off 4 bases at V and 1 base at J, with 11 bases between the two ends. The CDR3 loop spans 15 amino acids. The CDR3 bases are TGTGCCAGCAGCTCCCTTAAAGGGTCCTACAATGAGCAGTTCTTC. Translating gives CASSSLKGSYNEQFF.

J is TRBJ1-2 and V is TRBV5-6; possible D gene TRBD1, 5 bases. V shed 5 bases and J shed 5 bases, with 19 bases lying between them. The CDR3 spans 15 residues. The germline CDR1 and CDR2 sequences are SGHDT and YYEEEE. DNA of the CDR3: TGTGCCAGCAGATATGGGGGACCGAGCAGTTATGGCTACACCTTC. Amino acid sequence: CASRYGGPSSYGYTF.

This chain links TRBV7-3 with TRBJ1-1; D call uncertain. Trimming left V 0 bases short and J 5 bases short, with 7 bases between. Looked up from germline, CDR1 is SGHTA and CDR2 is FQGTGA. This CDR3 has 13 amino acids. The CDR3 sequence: CASSLTRETEAFF. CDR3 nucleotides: TGTGCCAGCAGCTTAACGAGGGAGACTGAAGCTTTCTTT.

DNA for the CDR3: TGTGCCACCACCTCAGGGGGGGCGGATGAAAAACTGTTTTTT. This gives the protein CATTSGGADEKLFF. The gene calls are TRBV15 and TRBJ1-4, with 7 bases lining up with TRBD1. Germline trimming cut 7 bases from V and 6 bases from J; bases unmatched to any gene: 8. This CDR3 region has 14 residues. CDR1 is LNHNV and CDR2 is YYDKDF in the germline V gene (reference sequence).

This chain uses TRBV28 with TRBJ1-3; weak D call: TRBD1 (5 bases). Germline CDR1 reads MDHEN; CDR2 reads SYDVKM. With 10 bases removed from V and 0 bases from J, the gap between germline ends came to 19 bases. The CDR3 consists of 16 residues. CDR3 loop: CATSYDRRRSGNTIYF. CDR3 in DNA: TGTGCCACCAGCTATGACAGACGCCGCTCTGGAAACACCATATATTTT.

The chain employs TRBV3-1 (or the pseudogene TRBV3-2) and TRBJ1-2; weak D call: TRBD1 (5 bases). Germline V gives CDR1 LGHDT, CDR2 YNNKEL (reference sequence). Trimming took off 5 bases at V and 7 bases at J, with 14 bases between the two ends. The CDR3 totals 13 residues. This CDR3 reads CASSNQGFGGYTF. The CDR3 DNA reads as TGTGCCAGCAGCAACCAGGGTTTCGGTGGCTACACCTTC.

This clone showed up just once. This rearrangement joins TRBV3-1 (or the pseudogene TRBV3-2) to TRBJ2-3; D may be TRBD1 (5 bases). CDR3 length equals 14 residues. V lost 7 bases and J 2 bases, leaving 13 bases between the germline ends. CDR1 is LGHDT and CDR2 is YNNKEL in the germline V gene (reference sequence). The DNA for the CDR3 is TGTGCCAGCACTCGATGGGGCGACACAGATACGCAGTATTTT. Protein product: CASTRWGDTDTQYF.

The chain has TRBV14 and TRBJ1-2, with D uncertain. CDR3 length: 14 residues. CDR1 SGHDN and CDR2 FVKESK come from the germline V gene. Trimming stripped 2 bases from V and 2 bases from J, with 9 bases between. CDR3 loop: CASSQPRGNYGYTF. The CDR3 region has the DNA TGTGCCAGCAGCCAACCCCGGGGAAACTATGGCTACACCTTC.

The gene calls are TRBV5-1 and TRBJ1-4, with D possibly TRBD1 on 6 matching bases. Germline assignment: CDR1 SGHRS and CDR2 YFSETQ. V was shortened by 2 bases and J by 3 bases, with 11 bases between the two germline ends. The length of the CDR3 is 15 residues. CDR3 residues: CASSFKRGANEKLFF. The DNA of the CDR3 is TGCGCCAGCAGCTTTAAGAGGGGGGCTAATGAAAAACTGTTTTTT. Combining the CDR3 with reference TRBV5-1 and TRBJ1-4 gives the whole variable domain KAGVTQTPRYLIKTRGQQVTLSCSPISGHRSVSWYQQTPGQGLQFLFEYFSETQRNKGNFPGRFSGRQFSNSRSEMNVSTLELGDSALYLCASSFKRGANEKLFFGSGTQLSVL.